These 24 T cell receptor beta chains came from one sample sequenced in a study of blood T cells in healthy people across ages. Using a J-beta primer mix together with a sample-barcoded 5' primer, a second PCR was run for about 6 to 12 cycles. TCRdb recomputed calls from the 5' RACE reads with MiXCR, one row per CDR3 protein. The sample has about 1 million distinct CDR3 sequences, around 43% seen once. The sample taken for sequencing was blood. The receptor source for this set is an older woman in good health.

The chain couples TRBV20-1 to TRBJ2-1; 7 bases agree with TRBD1. The tail of the sequence fits TRBJ2-7 better, so the J call may be wrong. CDR1 is DFQATT, CDR2 SNEGSKA, per germline (reference sequence). The CDR3 extends over 14 amino acids. The CDR3 nucleotides read TGCAGTGCTACGGTGACAGGGTGGGGCAATGAGCAGTACTTC. Protein sequence: CSATVTGWGNEQYF.

V gene TRBV5-1 combines with J gene TRBJ2-7; TRBD2 matches 7 bases. J gave up 0 bases and V 7 bases, and 7 bases lay outside the gene matches. Per the germline V gene, CDR1 is SGHRS and CDR2 is YFSETQ. The CDR3 sequence is 14 residues long. The CDR3 nucleotides read TGCGCCAGCGGGTCGGGAGGAAGCTCCTACGAGCAGTACTTC. This sequence encodes CASGSGGSSYEQYF.

In regard to this clonotype: At one of its ends the junction is not consistent with the germline gene, which may arise from a read error. This chain uses TRBV7-9 with TRBJ2-3; D is undetermined. CDR1 is SEHNR, CDR2 FQNEAQ, per germline (reference sequence). CDR3 size: 15 residues. The CDR3 DNA follows: TGCGCCAGCAGCTTGTTGGTAGAGGGCACAGATACGCAGTATTTT. Amino acid sequence: CASSLLVEGTDTQYF.

This chain links TRBV4-1 with TRBJ2-7, with D possibly TRBD1 on 5 matching bases. Germline CDR1 and CDR2: MGHRA and YSYEKL. This CDR3 is built from 15 residues. Trimming left V 0 bases short and J 7 bases short, with 16 bases between. The CDR3 DNA sequence: TGCGCCAGCAGCCAAGATCGAATAGAGGACAATGAGCAGTACTTC. This gives the protein CASSQDRIEDNEQYF.

The J gene is TRBJ2-6, the V gene TRBV9, with D unclear. Germline V gives CDR1 SGDLS, CDR2 YYNGEE. This CDR3 is 16 amino acids long. The germline V and J ends were trimmed by 0 bases and 0 bases, with 7 bases remaining between them. CDR3 nucleotide sequence: TGTGCCAGCAGCGTAGATCCTATCTCTGGGGCCAACGTCCTGACTTTC. Amino acids: CASSVDPISGANVLTF.

V usage is TRBV20-1 and J usage is TRBJ2-7; D remains ambiguous. The CDR3 sequence is 15 residues long. Germline loops: CDR1 DFQATT, CDR2 SNEGSKA (reference sequence). Trimming pared 0 bases from V and 0 bases from J, leaving 12 bases between. The CDR3 here is CSARDPAASSYEQYF. The CDR3 bases are TGCAGTGCTAGAGATCCCGCCGCTAGCTCCTACGAGCAGTACTTC.

The chain uses TRBV7-2 and TRBJ2-7; possible D gene TRBD2, 7 bases. Germline V gives CDR1 SGHTA, CDR2 FQGNSA. The CDR3 extends over 16 amino acids. Trimming removed 4 bases at V and 10 bases at J, with 26 bases between. The CDR3 reads CASSWARGGGAFDQYF. CDR3 nucleotides: TGTGCCAGCAGCTGGGCGAGGGGGGGAGGGGCCTTTGATCAGTACTTC.

V is TRBV7-9 and J is TRBJ2-7; 7 nucleotides align to TRBD1. This CDR3 has 10 residues. V dropped 3 bases and J dropped 11; count of bases not matched to a gene: 1. Germline V gives CDR1 SEHNR, CDR2 FQNEAQ (reference sequence). DNA for the CDR3: TGTGCCAGCAGCTTGGGGACAGAGTACTTC. It codes for CASSLGTEYF.

V and J are TRBV4-1 and TRBJ1-1; 7 nucleotides line up with TRBD1. Germline V gene data show CDR1 as MGHRA and CDR2 as YSYEKL. The CDR3 length is 18 residues. The V and J ends lost 3 bases and 0 bases, in that order; junction bases with no gene match: 13. The CDR3 nucleotides read TGCGCCAGCAGCCACCAAGTACCACGGACAGGCTTGAACACTGAAGCTTTCTTT. Encoded protein: CASSHQVPRTGLNTEAFF.

This clonotype was picked up one time. The chain links TRBV19 to TRBJ2-1, with 16 nucleotides matching TRBD2. The CDR3 covers 16 residues. The V segment lost 3 bases and the J segment 5 bases; nucleotides outside the gene matches: 1. Looked up from germline, CDR1 is LNHDA and CDR2 is SQIVND (reference sequence). The CDR3 spells CASSIGTSGRDNEQFF. CDR3 sequence (DNA): TGTGCCAGTAGTATTGGGACTAGCGGGAGGGACAATGAGCAGTTCTTC.

This sequence joins TRBV30 and TRBJ1-4; 8 bases are a match to TRBD1. Germline CDR1 and CDR2: GTSNPN and SVGIG (reference sequence). The J segment lost 4 bases and the V segment lost 2 bases, leaving 6 bases of the junction unmatched. The CDR3 spans 15 residues. This CDR3 reads CAWSHLTGVNEKLFF. The DNA for the CDR3 is TGTGCCTGGAGTCACTTGACAGGGGTTAATGAAAAACTGTTTTTT.

This chain links TRBV5-1 with TRBJ2-5, with TRBD1 identical over 10 bases. Germline CDR1 SGHRS, CDR2 YFSETQ. Losses at the gene ends were 1 base for V and 3 bases for J; bases not matched to a gene: 6. This CDR3 has 16 residues. This CDR3 is CASSLFGTGDEETQYF. The CDR3 region has the DNA TGCGCCAGCAGCTTGTTCGGGACAGGGGATGAAGAGACCCAGTACTTC.

The CDR3 reads CASSRDRDPYNEQFF. The CDR3 DNA is TGTGCCAGCAGCAGGGACAGGGACCCCTACAATGAGCAGTTCTTC. The chain employs TRBV3-1 and TRBJ2-1, with 9 bases fitting TRBD1. Germline V gene lookup returns CDR1 LGHDT and CDR2 YNNKEL (reference sequence). Trimming took 5 bases from V and 2 from J; bases not matched to a gene: 4. The CDR3 extends over 15 amino acids.

This clonotype was recorded a few times. This chain links TRBV15 with TRBJ2-7; no clear D gene. Germline V lookup: CDR1 LNHNV, CDR2 YYDKDF (reference sequence). The CDR3 has 12 residues. Trimming removed 0 bases at V and 10 bases at J, with 10 bases between. CDR3 sequence: CATSRDITVQYF. In DNA, the CDR3 is TGTGCCACCAGCAGAGATATAACGGTACAGTACTTC.

This clonotype was counted only a few times. The rearrangement uses TRBV5-1 and TRBJ2-1; perhaps D is TRBD1 or TRBD2 (5 bases each). This CDR3 region has 15 residues. Germline CDR1 is SGHRS and CDR2 is YFSETQ. Trimming removed 4 bases from V and 1 base from J, with 12 bases in between. CDR3: CASSEGSRSYNEQFF. CDR3 coding DNA: TGCGCCAGCAGCGAGGGGAGTCGTTCCTACAATGAGCAGTTCTTC.

The rearrangement links TRBV11-2 to TRBJ2-3, with TRBD1 matching over 9 bases. V lost 2 bases and J lost 0; bases outside the gene matches: 6. CDR3 size: 17 residues. Per the germline V gene, CDR1 is SGHAT and CDR2 is FQNNGV. This CDR3 is CASSLTMGTGSTDTQYF. The CDR3 bases are TGTGCCAGCAGCTTAACTATGGGGACAGGGAGCACAGATACGCAGTATTTT.

The genes are TRBV5-1 and TRBJ2-7; D call uncertain. There are 12 residues in the CDR3. The V gene's germline CDR1 is SGHRS and CDR2 YFSETQ. Trimming removed 3 bases from V and 3 bases from J, with 7 bases in between. The CDR3 DNA reads as TGCGCCAGCAGCTATGGGATCTACGAGCAGTACTTC. This gives the protein CASSYGIYEQYF.

The V call is TRBV15, the J call TRBJ2-7; TRBD2 aligns across 8 bases. The germline gives CDR1 LNHNV, CDR2 YYDKDF (reference sequence). Losses at the gene ends were 2 bases for V and 4 bases for J; bases not matched to a gene: 7. The CDR3 totals 15 residues. CDR3 bases: TGTGCCACCAGCAGAATGAGCGGGAGCTCGTACGAGCAGTACTTC. It yields the protein CATSRMSGSSYEQYF.

This rearrangement joins TRBV2 to TRBJ2-7, with TRBD1 matching 8 bases. This CDR3 region has 13 residues. In germline, CDR1 is SNHLY, CDR2 FYNNEI. The V segment lost 8 bases and the J segment 3 bases; nucleotides outside the gene matches: 6. CDR3 DNA sequence: TGTGCCAGCGAGTCGGACAGGGTCTACGAGCAGTACTTC. It codes for CASESDRVYEQYF.

Ten or more counts support this clonotype. This chain joins TRBV9 and TRBJ2-5; D is unresolved. The germline gives CDR1 SGDLS, CDR2 YYNGEE. CDR3 length: 12 residues. Trimming pared 4 bases from V and 2 bases from J, leaving 6 bases between. The CDR3 nucleotides read TGTGCCAGCAGCCCCGTTCAAGAGACCCAGTACTTC. Protein product: CASSPVQETQYF. The complete variable domain, with remaining parts taken from reference TRBV9 and TRBJ2-5, reads DSGVTQTPKHLITATGQRVTLRCSPRSGDLSVYWYQQSLDQGLQFLIQYYNGEERAKGNILERFSAQQFPDLHSELNLSSLELGDSALYFCASSPVQETQYFGPGTRLLVL.

The chain combines TRBV20-1 with TRBJ2-3; 11 positions agree with TRBD2. V was pared by 8 bases and J by 4 bases, with 11 bases of the junction left unmatched. This CDR3 contains 15 residues. Looked up from germline, CDR1 is DFQATT and CDR2 is SNEGSKA (reference sequence). The CDR3 loop is CSPTPSGRWADTQYF. As DNA, the CDR3 is TGCAGTCCCACCCCTAGCGGGAGGTGGGCAGATACGCAGTATTTT.

This clonotype has more than one count but fewer than ten. The CDR3 sequence is CSVTYTTNEKLFF. The CDR3 nucleotides are TGCAGCGTCACATATACAACTAATGAAAAACTGTTTTTT. This chain uses TRBV29-1 with TRBJ1-4; no firm D call. Trimming pared 6 bases from V and 0 bases from J, leaving 8 bases between. The length of the CDR3 is 13 residues. Germline V CDR1 and CDR2: SQVTM, ANQGSEA.

This clonotype was detected only a few times. The DNA of the CDR3 is TGCAGTGCCATCGCCCCCACGAACACCGGGGAGCTGTTTTTT. This sequence encodes CSAIAPTNTGELFF. This sequence joins TRBV20-1 and TRBJ2-2; D unclear. The CDR3 runs 14 residues. V was shortened by 6 bases and J by 0 bases, with 11 bases between the two germline ends. Germline CDR1 and CDR2: DFQATT and SNEGSKA (reference sequence).

This chain uses TRBV5-1 with TRBJ2-2; D unresolved. CDR1 is SGHRS, CDR2 YFSETQ, per germline. Trimming removed 0 bases at V and 2 bases at J, with 8 bases between. There are 15 residues in the CDR3. The CDR3 DNA sequence: TGCGCCAGCAGCTTGGCCGAGCATAACACCGGGGAGCTGTTTTTT. Protein: CASSLAEHNTGELFF.